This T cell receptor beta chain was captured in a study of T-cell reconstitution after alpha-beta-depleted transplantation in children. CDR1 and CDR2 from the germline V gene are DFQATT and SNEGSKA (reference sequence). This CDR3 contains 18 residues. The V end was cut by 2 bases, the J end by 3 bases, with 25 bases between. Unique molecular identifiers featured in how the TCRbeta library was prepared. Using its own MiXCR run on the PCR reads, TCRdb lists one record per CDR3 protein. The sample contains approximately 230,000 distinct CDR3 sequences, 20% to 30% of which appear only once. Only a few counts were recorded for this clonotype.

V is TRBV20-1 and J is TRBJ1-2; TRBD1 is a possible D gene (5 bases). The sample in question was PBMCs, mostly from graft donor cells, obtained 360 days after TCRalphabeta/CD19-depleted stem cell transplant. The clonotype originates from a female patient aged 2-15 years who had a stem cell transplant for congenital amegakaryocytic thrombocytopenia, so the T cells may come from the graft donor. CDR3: CSARPNRRTVELYYGYTF. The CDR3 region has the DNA TGCAGTGCTAGACCAAACAGGAGGACCGTAGAGCTTTACTATGGCTACACCTTC.